This T cell receptor beta chain was identified during a study of T cell repertoires in cytomegalovirus infection. Study information: Both recently identified HLA-C-restricted and well-studied HLA-B-restricted CMV epitopes were used in the study.

Trimming shortened V by 4 bases and J by 0 bases, and 12 bases separated the two germline ends. Per the germline V gene, CDR1 is MNHNY and CDR2 is SVGAGI (reference sequence). The CDR3 has 15 amino acids. Turning to this clonotype: The antigen is unknown.

TCRdb ran MiXCR on the reads and lists one entry per CDR3 protein. The sample yields a few hundred thousand distinct CDR3 sequences, around two fifths seen once. Whole-study findings and limits: Ex vivo, HLA-C-restricted CMV-specific TCR beta clonotypes prevailed over the rest of the response.

The sequencing here drew on cultured PBMCs, taken from culture after CMV antigen stimulation. This receptor was obtained from a human donor in good health (CMV status not recorded). Some clones in this sample may be carry-over from other donors' samples. The chain links TRBV6-6 to TRBJ1-1; TRBD1 might be the D (5 bases). The CDR3 sequence: CASSSGTEMNTEAFF. CDR3 in DNA: TGTGCCAGCAGTTCCGGGACGGAGATGAACACTGAAGCTTTCTTT.